These 2 T cell receptor beta chains were all obtained from the same sample, sequenced in a study of blood T cell repertoires in COVID-19. Method: immunoSEQ multiplex PCR; TCRdb's copy keeps in-frame clones and lacks some. Of approximately 300,000 clones in the sample, roughly 90% were seen once. What was sequenced was peripheral blood. Every receptor here comes from a woman aged 30 to 39 with COVID-19, enrolled during active disease.

V is TRBV11-2 and J is TRBJ2-2; TRBD1 matches at 9 bases. The CDR3 covers 18 residues. J was trimmed by 0 bases and V by 2 bases; bases with no gene match: 7. Germline CDR1 is SGHAT and CDR2 is FQNNGV. The CDR3 DNA sequence: TGTGCCAGCAGCTTATCCCGGGACAGGGCTGCGAACACCGGGGAGCTGTTTTTT. Its protein product is CASSLSRDRAANTGELFF.

V gene TRBV24-1 combines with J gene TRBJ2-1; 7 nucleotides match TRBD1. The CDR3 covers 11 residues. Germline V gene lookup returns CDR1 KGHDR and CDR2 SFDVKD. J gave up 12 bases and V 4 bases, and 2 bases lay outside the gene matches. The CDR3 DNA reads TGTGCCACCAGTGAGAGGGACAGGCAGTTCTTC. Residues: CATSERDRQFF.